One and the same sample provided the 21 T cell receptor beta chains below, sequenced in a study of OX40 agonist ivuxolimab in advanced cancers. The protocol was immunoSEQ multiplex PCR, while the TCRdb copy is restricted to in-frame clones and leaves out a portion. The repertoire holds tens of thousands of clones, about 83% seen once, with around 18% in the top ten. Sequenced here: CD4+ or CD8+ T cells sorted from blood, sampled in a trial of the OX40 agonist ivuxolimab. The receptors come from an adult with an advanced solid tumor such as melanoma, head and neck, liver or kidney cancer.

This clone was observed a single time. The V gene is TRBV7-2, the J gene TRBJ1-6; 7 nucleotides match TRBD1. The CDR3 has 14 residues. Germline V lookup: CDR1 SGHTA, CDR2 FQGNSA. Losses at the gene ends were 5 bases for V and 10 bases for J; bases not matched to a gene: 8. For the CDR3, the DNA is TGTGCCAGCAGCCTCCGACAGGGCTTCTCACCCCTCCACTTT. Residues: CASSLRQGFSPLHF.

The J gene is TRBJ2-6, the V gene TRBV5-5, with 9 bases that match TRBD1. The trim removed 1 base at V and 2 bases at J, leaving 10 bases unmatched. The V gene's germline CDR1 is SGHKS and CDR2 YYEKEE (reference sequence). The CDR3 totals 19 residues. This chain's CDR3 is CASSLNRDRAYPGANVLTF. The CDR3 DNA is TGTGCCAGCAGCTTGAATAGGGACAGGGCTTACCCTGGGGCCAACGTCCTGACTTTC.

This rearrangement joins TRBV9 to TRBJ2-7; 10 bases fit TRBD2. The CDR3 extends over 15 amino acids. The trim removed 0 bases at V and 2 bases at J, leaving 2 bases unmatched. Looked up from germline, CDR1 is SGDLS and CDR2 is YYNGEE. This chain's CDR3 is CASSVGLAGAYEQYF. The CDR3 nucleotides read TGTGCCAGCAGCGTAGGTCTAGCGGGAGCCTACGAGCAGTACTTC.

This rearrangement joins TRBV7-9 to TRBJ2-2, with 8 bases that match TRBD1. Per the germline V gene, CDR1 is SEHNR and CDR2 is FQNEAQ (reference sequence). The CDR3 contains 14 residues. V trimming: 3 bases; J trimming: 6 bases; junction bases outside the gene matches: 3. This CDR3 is CASSFNRGAGELFF. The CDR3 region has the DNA TGTGCCAGCAGCTTTAACAGGGGGGCCGGGGAGCTGTTTTTT.

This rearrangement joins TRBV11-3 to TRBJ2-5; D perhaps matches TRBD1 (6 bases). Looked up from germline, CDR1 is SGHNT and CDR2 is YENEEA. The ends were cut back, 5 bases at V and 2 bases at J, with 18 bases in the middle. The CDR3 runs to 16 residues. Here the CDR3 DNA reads TGTGCCAGCAGCCAGGGGCGGGCAGAAGAACAAGAGACCCAGTACTTC. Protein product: CASSQGRAEEQETQYF.

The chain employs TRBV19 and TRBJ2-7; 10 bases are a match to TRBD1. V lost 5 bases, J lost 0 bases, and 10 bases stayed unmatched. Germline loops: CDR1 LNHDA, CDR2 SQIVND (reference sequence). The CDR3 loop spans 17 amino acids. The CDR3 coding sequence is TGTGCCAGTAGTTCAGGGGGACAGGGGAAAAACTCCTACGAGCAGTACTTC. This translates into CASSSGGQGKNSYEQYF. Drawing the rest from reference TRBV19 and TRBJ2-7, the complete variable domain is DGGITQSPKYLFRKEGQNVTLSCEQNLNHDAMYWYRQDPGQGLRLIYYSQIVNDFQKGDIAEGYSVSREKKESFPLTVTSAQKNPTAFYLCASSSGGQGKNSYEQYFGPGTRLTVT.

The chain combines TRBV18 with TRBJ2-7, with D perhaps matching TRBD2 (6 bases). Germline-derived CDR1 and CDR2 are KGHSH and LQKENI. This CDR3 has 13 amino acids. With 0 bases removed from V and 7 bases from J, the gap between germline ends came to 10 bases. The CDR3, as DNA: TGTGCCAGCTCACCACCAGCAGGGAGGGAGCAGTACTTC. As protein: CASSPPAGREQYF.

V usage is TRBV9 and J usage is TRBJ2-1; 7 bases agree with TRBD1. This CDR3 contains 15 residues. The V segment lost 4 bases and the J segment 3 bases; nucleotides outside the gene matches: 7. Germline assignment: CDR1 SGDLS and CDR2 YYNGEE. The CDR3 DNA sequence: TGTGCCAGCAGCATTTCCGGGACAGTCTACAATGAGCAGTTCTTC. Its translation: CASSISGTVYNEQFF.

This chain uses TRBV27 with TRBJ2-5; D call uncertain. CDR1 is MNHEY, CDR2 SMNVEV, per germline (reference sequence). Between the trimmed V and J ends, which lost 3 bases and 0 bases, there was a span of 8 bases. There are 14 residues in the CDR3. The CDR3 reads CASSLMGNQETQYF. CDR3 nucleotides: TGTGCCAGCAGTTTGATGGGCAACCAAGAGACCCAGTACTTC.

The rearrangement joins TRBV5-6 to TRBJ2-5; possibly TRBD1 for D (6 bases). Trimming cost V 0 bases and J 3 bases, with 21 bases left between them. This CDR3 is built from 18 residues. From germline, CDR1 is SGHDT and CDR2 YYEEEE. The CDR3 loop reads CASSLGVYREFSEETQYF. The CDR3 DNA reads TGTGCCAGCAGCTTGGGGGTCTACAGGGAGTTTAGTGAAGAGACCCAGTACTTC.

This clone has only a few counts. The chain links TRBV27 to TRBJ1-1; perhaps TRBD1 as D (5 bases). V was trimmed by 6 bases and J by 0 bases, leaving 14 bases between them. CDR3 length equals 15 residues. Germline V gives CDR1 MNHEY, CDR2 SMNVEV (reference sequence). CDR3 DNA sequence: TGTGCCAGCAGGGCGGGGACGGCCATGAACACTGAAGCTTTCTTT. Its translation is CASRAGTAMNTEAFF.

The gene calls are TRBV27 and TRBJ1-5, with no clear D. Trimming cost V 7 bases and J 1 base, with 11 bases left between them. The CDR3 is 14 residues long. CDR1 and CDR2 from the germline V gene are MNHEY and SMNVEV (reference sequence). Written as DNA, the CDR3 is TGTGCCAGCAAGGGCAGGTGGAGCAATCAGCCCCAGCATTTT. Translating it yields CASKGRWSNQPQHF.

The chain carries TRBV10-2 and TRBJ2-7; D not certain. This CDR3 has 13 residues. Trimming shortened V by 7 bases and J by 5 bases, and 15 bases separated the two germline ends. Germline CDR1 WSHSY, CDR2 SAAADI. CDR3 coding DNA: TGCGCCAGCATGAGAGACTTTCTTGACGAGCAGTACTTC. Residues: CASMRDFLDEQYF.

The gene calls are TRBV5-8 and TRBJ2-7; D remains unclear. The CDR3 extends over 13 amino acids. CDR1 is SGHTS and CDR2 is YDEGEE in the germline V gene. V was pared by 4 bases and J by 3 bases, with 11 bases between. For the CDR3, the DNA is TGTGCCAGCAGCCCCTTTAGTGGCTACGAGCAGTACTTC. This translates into CASSPFSGYEQYF.

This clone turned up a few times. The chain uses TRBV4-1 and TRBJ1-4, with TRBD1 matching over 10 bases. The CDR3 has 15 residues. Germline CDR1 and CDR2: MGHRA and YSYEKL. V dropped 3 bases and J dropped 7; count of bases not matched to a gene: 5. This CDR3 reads CASSHGQGEGEKLFF. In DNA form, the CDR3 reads TGCGCCAGCAGCCATGGACAGGGGGAGGGTGAAAAACTGTTTTTT.

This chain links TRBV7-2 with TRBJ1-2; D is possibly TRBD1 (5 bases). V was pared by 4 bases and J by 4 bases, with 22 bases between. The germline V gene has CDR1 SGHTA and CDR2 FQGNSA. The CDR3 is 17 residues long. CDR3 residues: CASSSVVRGSTAYGYTF. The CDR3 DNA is TGTGCCAGCAGCTCCGTTGTGCGGGGGTCTACCGCCTATGGCTACACCTTC.

The CDR3 DNA sequence: TGTGCCAGCAGCCCGGGACAGGGCACCTACGAGCAGTACTTC. Its translation is CASSPGQGTYEQYF. V usage is TRBV7-6 and J usage is TRBJ2-7; TRBD1 matches 9 bases. After removal of 5 bases from V and 2 bases from J, the junction contained 4 bases not matched to a gene. Germline V CDR1 and CDR2: SGHVS, FNYEAQ. The CDR3 loop spans 14 amino acids.

CDR3 loop: CASSLGTRGDTQYF. DNA of the CDR3: TGTGCCAGCAGTCTCGGGACCCGTGGAGATACGCAGTATTTT. The V call is TRBV6-5, the J call TRBJ2-3; the D call may be TRBD1 or TRBD2 (5 bases each). CDR1 is MNHEY and CDR2 is SVGAGI in the germline V gene. V dropped 5 bases and J dropped 5 bases, with 14 bases sitting between them. The CDR3 contains 14 residues.

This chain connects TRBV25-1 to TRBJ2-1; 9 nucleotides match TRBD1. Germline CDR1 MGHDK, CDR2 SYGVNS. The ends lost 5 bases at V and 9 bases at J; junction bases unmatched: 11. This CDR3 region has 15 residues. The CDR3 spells CASSTSGQGDTEQFF. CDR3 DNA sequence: TGTGCCAGCAGTACCTCGGGACAGGGTGATACTGAGCAGTTCTTC.

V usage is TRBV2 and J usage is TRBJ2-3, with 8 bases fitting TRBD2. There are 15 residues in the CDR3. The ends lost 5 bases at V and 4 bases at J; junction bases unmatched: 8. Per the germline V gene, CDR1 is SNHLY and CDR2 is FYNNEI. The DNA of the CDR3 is TGTGCCAGCAGTCGGCTCCCGGGAGGGGCAGATACGCAGTATTTT. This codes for CASSRLPGGADTQYF.

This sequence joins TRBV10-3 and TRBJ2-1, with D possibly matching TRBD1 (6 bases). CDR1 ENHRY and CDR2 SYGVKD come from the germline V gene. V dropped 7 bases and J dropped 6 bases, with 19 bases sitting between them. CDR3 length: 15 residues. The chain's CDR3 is CAITTGQFQSNEQFF. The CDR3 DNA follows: TGTGCCATCACAACCGGACAGTTTCAAAGCAATGAGCAGTTCTTC.